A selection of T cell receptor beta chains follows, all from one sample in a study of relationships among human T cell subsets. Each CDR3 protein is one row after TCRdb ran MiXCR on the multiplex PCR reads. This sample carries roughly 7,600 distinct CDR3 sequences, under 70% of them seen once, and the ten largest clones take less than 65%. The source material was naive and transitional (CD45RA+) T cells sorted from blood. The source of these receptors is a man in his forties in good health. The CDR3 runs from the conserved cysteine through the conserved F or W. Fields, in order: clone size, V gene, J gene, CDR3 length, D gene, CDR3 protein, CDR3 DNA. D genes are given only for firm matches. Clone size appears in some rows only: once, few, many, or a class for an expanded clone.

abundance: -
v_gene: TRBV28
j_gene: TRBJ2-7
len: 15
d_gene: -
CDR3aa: CASSLPGTANYEQYF
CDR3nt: TGTGCCAGCAGTTTGCCCGGGACTGCGAACTACGAGCAGTACTTC

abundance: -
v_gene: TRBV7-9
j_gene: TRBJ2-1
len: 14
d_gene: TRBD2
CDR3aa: CASSLGLAGAPQFF
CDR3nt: TGTGCCAGCAGCTTAGGGCTAGCGGGAGCCCCGCAGTTCTTC

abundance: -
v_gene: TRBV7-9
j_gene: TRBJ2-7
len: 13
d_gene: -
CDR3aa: CASSLAGAYEQYF
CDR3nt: TGTGCCAGCAGCTTAGCGGGGGCCTACGAGCAGTACTTC

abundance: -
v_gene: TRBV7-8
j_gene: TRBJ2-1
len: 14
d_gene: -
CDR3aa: CASSLGSRTTEQFF
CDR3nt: TGTGCCAGCAGTCTAGGGTCCAGGACCACTGAGCAGTTCTTC

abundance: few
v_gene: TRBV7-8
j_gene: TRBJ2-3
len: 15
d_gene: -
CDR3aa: CASSLITSSTDTQYF
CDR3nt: TGTGCCAGCAGCTTAATCACGAGCAGCACAGATACGCAGTATTTT

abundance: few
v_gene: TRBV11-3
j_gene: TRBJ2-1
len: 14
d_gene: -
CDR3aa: CAQHEAASYNEQFF
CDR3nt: TGTGCCCAGCACGAGGCAGCGTCCTACAATGAGCAGTTCTTC

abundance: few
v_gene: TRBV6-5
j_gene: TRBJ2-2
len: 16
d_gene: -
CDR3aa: CASSYRQETNTGELFF
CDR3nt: TGTGCCAGCAGTTATAGGCAGGAGACGAACACCGGGGAGCTGTTTTTT

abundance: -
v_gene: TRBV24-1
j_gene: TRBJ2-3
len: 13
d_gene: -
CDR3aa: CATGPSSTDTQYF
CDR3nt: TGTGCCACCGGCCCCTCGAGCACAGATACGCAGTATTTT

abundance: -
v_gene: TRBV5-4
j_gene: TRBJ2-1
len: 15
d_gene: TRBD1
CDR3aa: CASSPGTGERNEQFF
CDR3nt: TGTGCCAGCAGCCCCGGGACAGGGGAAAGGAATGAGCAGTTCTTC

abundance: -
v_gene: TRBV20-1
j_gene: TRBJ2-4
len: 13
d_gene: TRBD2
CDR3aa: CSATSGGQNIQYF
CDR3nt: TGCAGTGCTACTAGCGGGGGCCAAAACATTCAGTACTTC

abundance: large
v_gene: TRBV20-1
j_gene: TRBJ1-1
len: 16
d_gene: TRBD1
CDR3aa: CSVSGTGYLLNTEAFF
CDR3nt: TGCAGTGTCTCAGGGACAGGGTATTTGTTGAACACTGAAGCTTTCTTT

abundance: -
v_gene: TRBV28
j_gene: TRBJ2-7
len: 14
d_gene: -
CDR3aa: CASSFEQGVHEQYF
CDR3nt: TGTGCCAGCAGTTTCGAGCAGGGAGTCCACGAGCAGTACTTC

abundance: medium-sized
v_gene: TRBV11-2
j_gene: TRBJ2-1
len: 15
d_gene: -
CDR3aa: CASSPEGLKYNEQFF
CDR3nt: TGTGCCAGCAGCCCGGAGGGACTTAAATACAATGAGCAGTTCTTC

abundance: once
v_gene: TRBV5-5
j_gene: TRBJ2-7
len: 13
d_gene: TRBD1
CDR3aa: CASSRDRPYEQYF
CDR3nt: TGTGCCAGCAGCAGGGACAGACCTTACGAGCAGTACTTC

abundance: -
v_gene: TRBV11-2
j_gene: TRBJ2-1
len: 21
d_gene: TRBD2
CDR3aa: CASSLGSWTSGRRNDEGEQFF
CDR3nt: TGTGCCAGCAGCTTAGGATCCTGGACTAGCGGGAGAAGGAACGATGAGGGTGAGCAGTTCTTC

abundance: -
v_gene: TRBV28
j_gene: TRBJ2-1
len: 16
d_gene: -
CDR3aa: CASSSAGTSQYNEQFF
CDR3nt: TGTGCCAGCAGTTCGGCCGGGACGAGTCAATACAATGAGCAGTTCTTC

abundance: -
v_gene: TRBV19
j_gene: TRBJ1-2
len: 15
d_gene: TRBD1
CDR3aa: CASSMASGTGNFYTF
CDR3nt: TGTGCCAGTAGTATGGCCTCCGGGACAGGCAACTTCTACACCTTC

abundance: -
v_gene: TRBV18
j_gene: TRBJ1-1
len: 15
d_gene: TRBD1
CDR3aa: CASSPRDRGFTEAFF
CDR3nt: TGTGCCAGCTCACCACGGGACAGGGGATTCACTGAAGCTTTCTTT

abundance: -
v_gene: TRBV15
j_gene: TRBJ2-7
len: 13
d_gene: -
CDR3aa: CATSVGSPYEQYF
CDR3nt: TGTGCCACCAGCGTCGGGAGCCCCTACGAGCAGTACTTC

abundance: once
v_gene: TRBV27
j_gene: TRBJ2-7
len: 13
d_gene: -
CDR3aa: CASSSSGGYEQYF
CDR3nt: TGTGCCAGCAGTTCCTCCGGGGGCTACGAGCAGTACTTC

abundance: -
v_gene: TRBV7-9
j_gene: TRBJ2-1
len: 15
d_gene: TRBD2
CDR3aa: CASSLEAGVVDEQFF
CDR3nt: TGTGCCAGCAGCTTAGAAGCGGGGGTTGTGGATGAGCAGTTCTTC

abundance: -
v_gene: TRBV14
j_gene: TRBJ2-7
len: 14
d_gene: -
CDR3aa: CASSQGRWGTDQYF
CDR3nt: TGTGCCAGCAGCCAAGGTCGATGGGGTACAGATCAGTACTTC

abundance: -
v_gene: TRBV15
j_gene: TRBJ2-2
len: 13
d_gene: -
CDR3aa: CATSRLNTGELFF
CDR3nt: TGTGCCACCAGCAGACTGAACACCGGGGAGCTGTTTTTT